This TCR beta chain was profiled in a study of spatial heterogeneity in lung cancer. Regarding time point: sample taken at primary tumor resection. This clonotype was picked up many times. Its antigen remains unidentified. General observations from the study: Tumoral mutation counts were tracked by counts of expanded intratumoral alpha and beta TCRs.

CDR1 and CDR2 (germline): DFQATT, SNEGSKA (reference sequence). J lost 6 bases, V lost 3 bases, and 12 bases had no gene match. This CDR3 region has 16 residues. Each CDR3 protein is one row after TCRdb ran MiXCR on the 5' RACE reads. The sample contains about 18,000 distinct CDR3 sequences, around 6.8% of which appear only once. The source of this sequence is a male donor with early-stage non-small cell lung cancer. The rearrangement uses TRBV20-1 and TRBJ2-1, with 9 bases lining up with TRBD2. The sequences come from lung tumor tissue, collected at surgery. DNA of the CDR3: TGCAGTGCTAGCGGACCCCTAGCGGGGCTGTCCAATGAGCAGTTCTTC. Protein: CSASGPLAGLSNEQFF.